The rows below give T cell receptor beta chains drawn from one sample of a study of cytomegalovirus exposure and HLA in healthy donors. Repertoires were generated with immunoSEQ multiplex PCR, while TCRdb's copy carries only in-frame clones and drops some. This table holds some 240,000 clones, about 90% found once. The source material was PBMCs. These receptors all stem from a girl aged 2-15 years in good health and CMV-seronegative. CDR3s include the opening cysteine and the closing phenylalanine or tryptophan. D genes are given only for firm matches. Clone size is stated in some rows and not others, as once, few, many or a class when expanded.

v_call,d_call,j_call,clone_size,cdr3_aa,cdr3_nt
TRBV4-2,TRBD1,TRBJ1-4,NA,CASSQDPGQGSEKLFF,TGTGCCAGCAGCCAAGACCCGGGACAGGGTTCTGAAAAACTGTTTTTT
TRBV19,NA,TRBJ1-5,once,CASSIGQGNQPQHF,TGTGCCAGTAGTATCGGCCAGGGGAATCAGCCCCAGCATTTT
TRBV28,TRBD2,TRBJ2-2,NA,CASSFRMGGGPGELFF,TGTGCCAGCAGTTTCCGGATGGGCGGGGGGCCCGGGGAGCTGTTTTTT
TRBV7-9,TRBD1,TRBJ1-1,NA,CASSFGQGNTEAFF,TGTGCCAGCAGCTTTGGACAGGGGAACACTGAAGCTTTCTTT
TRBV6-6,TRBD2,TRBJ2-7,once,CASTPSGAWVEQYF,TGTGCCAGCACCCCTAGCGGGGCCTGGGTTGAGCAGTACTTC
TRBV27,TRBD1,TRBJ2-5,once,CASSPGTGVLRETQYF,TGTGCCAGCAGCCCCGGGACAGGGGTATTAAGAGAGACCCAGTACTTC
TRBV5-1,NA,TRBJ2-1,NA,CASSLGLYNEQFF,TGCGCCAGCAGCCTAGGACTCTACAATGAGCAGTTCTTC
TRBV7-3,TRBD2,TRBJ2-3,NA,CASSPSGLAGTDTQYF,TGTGCCAGCAGCCCCTCGGGACTAGCGGGTACAGATACGCAGTATTTT
TRBV7-9,NA,TRBJ2-2,NA,CASSLLESNTGELFF,TGTGCCAGCAGCTTACTAGAAAGTAACACCGGGGAGCTGTTTTTT
TRBV10-2,NA,TRBJ1-2,NA,CASSGKGSSYGYTF,TGCGCCAGCAGTGGGAAGGGGTCCTCCTATGGCTACACCTTC
TRBV10-2,NA,TRBJ2-3,NA,CAISWSGDGSDTQYF,TGCGCCATCTCCTGGTCGGGAGATGGGTCAGATACGCAGTATTTT
TRBV5-1,TRBD1,TRBJ2-1,NA,CASSLQGPSYNEQFF,TGCGCCAGCAGCCTACAGGGGCCCTCCTACAATGAGCAGTTCTTC
TRBV2,TRBD1,TRBJ1-2,NA,CASSEARGGTGGGYTF,TGTGCCAGCAGTGAAGCGCGCGGCGGGACAGGCGGGGGCTACACCTTC
TRBV5-4,TRBD1,TRBJ1-5,NA,CASSDGTGGSNQPQHF,TGTGCCAGCAGCGATGGGACAGGAGGAAGCAATCAGCCCCAGCATTTT
TRBV5-1,TRBD2,TRBJ2-1,NA,CASTPGLAGLSSYNEQFF,TGCGCCAGCACCCCGGGACTAGCGGGGTTGAGCTCCTACAATGAGCAGTTCTTC
TRBV13,NA,TRBJ2-3,NA,CASSLGLRSTDTQYF,TGTGCCAGCAGCTTAGGCCTTCGTAGCACAGATACGCAGTATTTT
TRBV13,NA,TRBJ2-3,NA,CASSFGQPTDTQYF,TGTGCCAGCAGCTTTGGACAGCCAACAGATACGCAGTATTTT
TRBV15,NA,TRBJ1-1,once,CATQTAGHTEAFF,TGTGCCACCCAGACGGCAGGGCACACTGAAGCTTTCTTT
TRBV5-5,NA,TRBJ1-4,once,CASSLWQGSNEKLFF,TGTGCCAGCAGCTTGTGGCAGGGAAGTAATGAAAAACTGTTTTTT
TRBV29-1,NA,TRBJ1-1,NA,CSVDQGWQGEAFF,TGCAGCGTTGATCAGGGGTGGCAGGGTGAAGCTTTCTTT
TRBV5-1,NA,TRBJ2-3,NA,CASSRMENQPGTDTQYF,TGCGCCAGCAGCCGGATGGAGAATCAGCCGGGGACAGATACGCAGTATTTT
TRBV11-2,NA,TRBJ2-3,NA,CASSRWTRTDTQYF,TGTGCCAGCAGCAGATGGACACGCACAGATACGCAGTATTTT
TRBV6-6,TRBD1,TRBJ2-7,NA,CASSYSGDRLTYEQYF,TGTGCCAGCAGTTACTCCGGGGACAGGCTCACCTACGAGCAGTACTTC
TRBV6-6,NA,TRBJ1-5,NA,CASSSPSDRPNQPQHF,TGTGCCAGCAGTTCCCCTTCCGACAGGCCCAATCAGCCCCAGCATTTT
TRBV7-6,TRBD2,TRBJ2-3,NA,CASSLPGLAGMSDTQYF,TGTGCCAGCAGCTTACCGGGACTAGCGGGCATGTCGGATACGCAGTATTTT
TRBV10-1,TRBD1,TRBJ2-3,NA,CASSLRQGSTDTQYF,TGCGCCAGCAGTCTAAGACAGGGGTCAACAGATACGCAGTATTTT
TRBV5-1,TRBD1,TRBJ2-7,NA,CASSRTGGPDEQYF,TGCGCCAGCAGCAGGACAGGGGGTCCGGACGAGCAGTACTTC
TRBV7-2,NA,TRBJ1-1,NA,CASSLGPGNTEAFF,TGTGCCAGCAGCTTAGGTCCGGGGAACACTGAAGCTTTCTTT
TRBV27,NA,TRBJ1-5,NA,CASAQQYSNQPQHF,TGTGCCAGCGCACAACAGTATAGCAATCAGCCCCAGCATTTT
TRBV19,NA,TRBJ1-5,NA,CASSIHGLQNSNQPQHF,TGTGCCAGTAGTATACACGGACTACAAAATAGCAATCAGCCCCAGCATTTT
TRBV19,TRBD2,TRBJ2-7,NA,CASRNRLAGPYEQYF,TGTGCCAGTAGAAATCGACTAGCGGGGCCGTACGAGCAGTACTTC
TRBV10-2,TRBD1,TRBJ2-7,once,CASSTGQGDEQYF,TGCGCCAGCAGTACGGGACAGGGGGACGAGCAGTACTTC
TRBV7-2,NA,TRBJ2-7,once,CASSFTGYAYEQYF,TGTGCCAGCAGCTTTACAGGGTACGCTTACGAGCAGTACTTC
TRBV9,NA,TRBJ2-5,NA,CASSPRGAETQYF,TGTGCCAGCAGCCCCCGGGGGGCGGAGACCCAGTACTTC
TRBV30,TRBD1,TRBJ1-6,NA,CASPGDRDNSPLHF,TGTGCCTCCCCCGGGGACAGGGATAATTCACCCCTCCACTTT
TRBV5-5,NA,TRBJ1-1,NA,CASSLQRMNTEAFF,TGTGCCAGCAGCTTGCAGCGTATGAACACTGAAGCTTTCTTT
TRBV30,NA,TRBJ2-7,NA,CAWSVGWGGGRGEQYF,TGTGCCTGGAGTGTAGGATGGGGGGGCGGCCGAGGCGAGCAGTACTTC
TRBV5-1,NA,TRBJ2-7,once,CASSSGTGFYEQYF,TGCGCCAGCAGCTCAGGAACGGGATTCTACGAGCAGTACTTC
TRBV9,NA,TRBJ1-1,NA,CASTFRPGTEAFF,TGTGCCAGCACCTTCCGACCGGGGACTGAAGCTTTCTTT
TRBV19,TRBD1,TRBJ2-7,NA,CASSIRGTGDYEQYF,TGTGCCAGTAGTATACGCGGGACAGGGGACTACGAGCAGTACTTC
TRBV7-9,NA,TRBJ1-1,NA,CSSSLGRSAGADTEAFF,TGTTCCAGCAGCTTAGGTCGCTCGGCAGGGGCTGACACTGAAGCTTTCTTT
TRBV10-3,TRBD1,TRBJ2-1,NA,CAIGTGADEQFF,TGTGCCATTGGGACAGGGGCGGATGAGCAGTTCTTC
TRBV5-6,TRBD2,TRBJ2-7,once,CASSFGTSAAGSYEQYF,TGTGCCAGCAGCTTCGGGACTAGCGCGGCCGGCTCCTACGAGCAGTACTTC
TRBV7-3,TRBD1,TRBJ2-1,NA,CASRGTGDNEQFF,TGTGCCAGCAGGGGGACAGGGGACAATGAGCAGTTCTTC
TRBV10-2,TRBD2,TRBJ2-7,NA,CASKYSGGSYEQYF,TGCGCCAGCAAATATAGCGGGGGCTCCTACGAGCAGTACTTC